These 5 T cell receptor beta chains share one sample of origin, sequenced in a study of cytomegalovirus exposure and HLA in healthy donors. 60 Vbeta and 13 Jbeta primers were used in PCR. The method was immunoSEQ multiplex PCR; TCRdb's version includes in-frame clones alone and lacks a portion of them. The repertoire consists of 130,000 to 150,000 clones, with more than 75% occurring once and the leading ten covering over 3%. Sequenced: PBMCs. Receptors were obtained from a female donor in good health and CMV-seronegative.

Points on this clone: Other DNA sequences in the sample encode the same CDR3. The chain has TRBV5-1 and TRBJ2-7, with 8 bases fitting TRBD2. Trimming removed 3 bases from V and 3 bases from J; junction bases left unmatched: 5. Germline CDR1 is SGHRS and CDR2 is YFSETQ. This CDR3 is built from 14 residues. CDR3 DNA: TGCGCCAGCAGCTGGACTAGCACGGTCTACGAGCAGTACTTC. Translated, it gives CASSWTSTVYEQYF.

Worth noting for this clone: One junction end disagrees with the germline gene, perhaps due to a read error. V gene TRBV7-7 combines with J gene TRBJ2-3; 8 bases align to TRBD1. CDR3 length: 15 residues. Looked up from germline, CDR1 is SSHAT and CDR2 is FNYEAQ (reference sequence). The CDR3 is CASSPRTGMKDTQYF. As DNA, the CDR3 is TGTGCTAGCAGCCCCCGGACAGGGATGAAAGATACGCAGTATTTT.

The chain employs TRBV9 and TRBJ2-1; no clear D gene. This CDR3 spans 14 amino acids. V dropped 2 bases and J dropped 7 bases, with 13 bases sitting between them. Germline CDR1 and CDR2: SGDLS and YYNGEE. CDR3 region: CASSVRQGANEQFF. The DNA of the CDR3 is TGTGCCAGCAGCGTTCGACAAGGTGCTAATGAGCAGTTCTTC.

J is TRBJ1-2 and V is TRBV6-5, with a possible D match to TRBD1 (5 bases). Germline CDR1 is MNHEY and CDR2 is SVGAGI. The CDR3 runs 15 residues. With 0 bases removed from V and 1 base from J, the gap between germline ends came to 9 bases. The CDR3 here is CASSYSRRGNYGYTF. The CDR3 bases are TGTGCCAGCAGTTACTCGAGAAGGGGTAACTATGGCTACACCTTC.

The genes are TRBV2 and TRBJ2-7, with D possibly being TRBD2 (5 bases). V lost 4 bases and J lost 7, with 17 bases in between. This CDR3 has 14 amino acids. Germline CDR1 reads SNHLY; CDR2 reads FYNNEI. The CDR3 is CASSGGWVEDEQYF. The CDR3 coding sequence is TGTGCCAGCAGTGGAGGCTGGGTGGAGGATGAGCAGTACTTC.